These 10 T cell receptor beta chains were sequenced from one sample in a study of tumor-infiltrating lymphocytes in primary liver carcinoma. Extraction of RNA together with DNA used about 20-34 mg of unsorted bulk tissue. The investigators made TCR beta cDNA from roughly 0.55 ug total RNA, using a constant-region primer. Researchers made the TCR beta libraries by running three nested multiplex PCR rounds with slightly modified ARM-PCR. The first two PCR rounds used TRBV1-TRBV30 forward primers with a C-beta reverse primer, approximately 11 cycles each. MiXCR, applied by TCRdb to the multiplex PCR reads, yields one record per CDR3 protein. The sample records fewer than 85,000 distinct CDR3 sequences, 69% being singletons. Sequenced input: tumor-adjacent normal liver tissue. All receptors derive from a man aged 35-49 years with primary liver carcinoma and hepatitis B virus infection.

This clonotype was observed a handful of times. The rearrangement joins TRBV6-1 to TRBJ2-3; 9 nucleotides align to TRBD1. V trimming: 6 bases; J trimming: 4 bases; junction bases outside the gene matches: 11. In germline, CDR1 is MNHNS, CDR2 SASEGT. The CDR3 is 16 amino acids. The chain's CDR3 is CASSPEGTGPADTQYF. In DNA form, the CDR3 reads TGTGCCAGCAGCCCAGAAGGGACAGGGCCTGCAGATACGCAGTATTTT.

Turning to this clonotype: A single base separates this from a much larger clone, so it may be a read error. This sequence joins TRBV28 and TRBJ2-1; the match to TRBD2 covers 8 bases. There are 14 residues in the CDR3. The germline gives CDR1 MDHEN, CDR2 SYDVKM. Unmatched junction bases numbered 12, after V lost 10 bases and J lost 7 bases. The DNA of the CDR3 is TGTGCCACCATGGGACTATCGGGAGGGAATGAGCAGTTCTTC. Its translation is CATMGLSGGNEQFF.

Notes on this clonotype: Because the CDR3 is missing its conserved closing phenylalanine or tryptophan, this is likely a read error. The CDR3: CASSLDERFSGTLYNEQFI. CDR3 DNA sequence: TGTGCCAGCAGCTTGGATGAGCGATTCAGCGGGACCCTTTACAATGAGCAGTTCATC. V usage is TRBV11-2 and J usage is TRBJ2-1; 7 bases match TRBD2. V dropped 3 bases and J dropped 4; count of bases not matched to a gene: 18. Germline CDR1 SGHAT, CDR2 FQNNGV. The CDR3 is 19 amino acids.

Comment on this clonotype: The CDR3 does not end in the conserved phenylalanine or tryptophan, so this is likely a read error. The chain carries TRBV11-2 and TRBJ2-7, with D maybe TRBD2 (6 bases). This CDR3 has 13 amino acids. Germline V gene data show CDR1 as SGHAT and CDR2 as FQNNGV. CDR3 nucleotide sequence: TGTGTCAGCAGTTTCGGAGGGGCTAGCGAGCAGTACCTC. It codes for CVSSFGGASEQYL.

On this clonotype itself: This may arise from a read error, as a much more abundant clone is one base away. The chain couples TRBV28 to TRBJ1-1, with D maybe TRBD1 (5 bases). CDR1 and CDR2 (germline): MDHEN, SYDVKM. The V and J ends lost 8 bases and 1 base respectively, with 14 bases between them. This CDR3 is built from 14 residues. The CDR3 protein is CASYMERGNTEAFF. CDR3 DNA: TGTGCCAGCTATATGGAGAGGGGGAACACTGAAGCTTTCTTT.

As for this clonotype: One junction end disagrees with the germline gene, perhaps due to a read error. V gene TRBV6-2 or TRBV6-3 combines with J gene TRBJ2-1; D is uncertain. Germline loops: CDR1 MNHEY, CDR2 SVGEGT. CDR3 size: 14 residues. The DNA of the CDR3 is TGTACCAGCAGTTTGCCCGGTCCATACAGTGAGCAGTTCTTC. Protein: CTSSLPGPYSEQFF.

This clonotype occurred many times. The chain couples TRBV4-3 to TRBJ2-1; 10 bases are shared with TRBD1. Trimming cost V 5 bases and J 8 bases; bases outside gene matches: 9. Germline CDR1 is LGHNA and CDR2 is YSLEER. The CDR3 covers 15 residues. The CDR3 here is CASSVRDRGLDEQFF. As DNA, the CDR3 is TGCGCCAGCAGCGTTCGGGACAGGGGTTTGGATGAGCAGTTCTTC.

A remark on this clonotype: A much larger clonotype is one base distant, so this may be a read error. The chain employs TRBV28 and TRBJ2-2, with D uncertain. This CDR3 is 15 amino acids long. The V gene's germline CDR1 is MDHEN and CDR2 SYDVKM. In DNA, the CDR3 is TGTGTCAGCAGCCCCCGTCGGGTCATCACCGGGGAGCTGTTTTTT. The encoded protein is CVSSPRRVITGELFF.

A note on this clonotype: This sequence may be a read error, since a much larger clone differs from it by one base. The chain uses TRBV12-3 or TRBV12-4 and TRBJ2-7; TRBD2 is a possible D gene (5 bases). The V gene lost 1 base and the J gene lost 3 bases, with 16 bases spanning the gap. CDR3 size: 16 residues. The CDR3 sequence is CASSLVAGLSLYEQYF. The CDR3 DNA follows: TGTGCCAGCAGTTTAGTCGCGGGTCTCAGTCTCTACGAGCAGTACTTC.

The chain uses TRBV11-1 and TRBJ2-6; D is undetermined. V was shortened by 4 bases and J by 2 bases, with 9 bases between the two germline ends. Germline V gene sequence: CDR1 SGHAT, CDR2 FQDESV (reference sequence). CDR3 size: 15 residues. The CDR3: CASSSGRAGANVLTF. CDR3 DNA sequence: TGTGCCAGCAGCTCGGGCCGAGCTGGGGCCAACGTCCTGACTTTC.